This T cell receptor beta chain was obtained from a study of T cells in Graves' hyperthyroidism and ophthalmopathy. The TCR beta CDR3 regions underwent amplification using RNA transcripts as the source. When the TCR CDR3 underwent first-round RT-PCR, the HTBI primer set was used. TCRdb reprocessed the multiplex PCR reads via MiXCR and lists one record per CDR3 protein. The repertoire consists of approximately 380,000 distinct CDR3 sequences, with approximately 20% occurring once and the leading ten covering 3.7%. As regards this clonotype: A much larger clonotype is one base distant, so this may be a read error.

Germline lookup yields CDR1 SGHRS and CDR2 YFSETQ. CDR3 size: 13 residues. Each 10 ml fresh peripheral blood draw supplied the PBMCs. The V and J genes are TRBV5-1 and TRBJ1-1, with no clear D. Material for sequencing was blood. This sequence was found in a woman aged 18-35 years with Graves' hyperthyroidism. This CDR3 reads CSSSSTPRVEAFF. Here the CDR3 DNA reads TGCTCCAGCTCGAGCACTCCGAGGGTCGAAGCTTTCTTT. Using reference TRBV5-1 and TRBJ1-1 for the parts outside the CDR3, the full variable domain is KAGVTQTPRYLIKTRGQQVTLSCSPISGHRSVSWYQQTPGQGLQFLFEYFSETQRNKGNFPGRFSGRQFSNSRSEMNVSTLELGDSALYLCSSSSTPRVEAFFGQGTRLTVV.